A single sample is the source of the 32 T cell receptor beta chains below, sequenced in a study of T cell responses to AZD1222 COVID-19 vaccine. The data were produced by immunoSEQ multiplex PCR, yet TCRdb's version contains in-frame clones alone and is incomplete. Among approximately 71,000 clones, about three quarters were seen once, and the ten largest hold about 12%. The source was peripheral blood, collected on day 0 of AZD1222 vaccination. The receptors here all came from an adult in good health.

The chain combines TRBV19 with TRBJ2-7; TRBD1 or TRBD2 may be the D gene (5 bases each). The V end lost 0 bases, the J end lost 10 bases, and 19 bases lay between the germline ends. The CDR3 has 15 amino acids. Looked up from germline, CDR1 is LNHDA and CDR2 is SQIVND (reference sequence). The DNA of the CDR3 is TGTGCCAGTAGTATAGACGGGACGCCCCTACCCGAACAGTACTTC. Protein sequence: CASSIDGTPLPEQYF.

The chain couples TRBV3-1 (or the pseudogene TRBV3-2) to TRBJ2-1; D gene ambiguous. V dropped 0 bases and J dropped 3 bases, with 9 bases sitting between them. The germline gives CDR1 LGHDT, CDR2 YNNKEL (reference sequence). This CDR3 has 15 residues. The CDR3: CASSQDSQNYNEQFF. CDR3 coding DNA: TGTGCCAGCAGCCAAGATAGTCAGAACTACAATGAGCAGTTCTTC.

The chain links TRBV18 to TRBJ1-4; D is ambiguous. V lost 3 bases, J lost 2 bases, and 10 bases lay in between. Germline CDR1 is KGHSH and CDR2 is LQKENI. The CDR3 consists of 15 residues. CDR3 nucleotides: TGTGCCAGCTCACCTCTCCAACAGACTAATGAAAAACTGTTTTTT. This gives the protein CASSPLQQTNEKLFF.

This clone was picked up a small number of times. The genes are TRBV2 and TRBJ1-6; D ambiguous. V was trimmed by 6 bases and J by 7 bases, leaving 19 bases between them. Germline values: CDR1 SNHLY, CDR2 FYNNEI. The CDR3 runs to 16 residues. CDR3 in DNA: TGTGCCAGCAGCCCCGACGGAAAGAAATTGAATTCACCCCTCCACTTT. As protein: CASSPDGKKLNSPLHF.

The chain couples TRBV6-5 to TRBJ1-2, with 10 bases lining up with TRBD1. Germline loops: CDR1 MNHEY, CDR2 SVGAGI. V lost 6 bases and J lost 5; bases outside the gene matches: 6. The CDR3 length is 14 residues. CDR3 in DNA: TGTGCCAGCAGCGCGACAGGGGGCTTTTATGGCTACACCTTC. Its translation is CASSATGGFYGYTF.

This clone was seen only once. This chain joins TRBV27 and TRBJ1-2; D call uncertain. This CDR3 contains 12 residues. Looked up from germline, CDR1 is MNHEY and CDR2 is SMNVEV (reference sequence). The V end was cut by 6 bases, the J end by 4 bases, with 9 bases between. The CDR3 loop reads CASRKGFYGYTF. The CDR3 coding sequence is TGTGCCAGCAGAAAGGGCTTCTATGGCTACACCTTC.

The rearrangement joins TRBV15 to TRBJ1-2; weak D call: TRBD1 (6 bases). V lost 1 base and J 7 bases, leaving 13 bases between the germline ends. CDR1 and CDR2 from the germline V gene are LNHNV and YYDKDF (reference sequence). The CDR3 has 14 amino acids. For the CDR3, the DNA is TGTGCCACCAGCAGAGTAGGGGGAGTAACTGGCTACACCTTC. Translating it yields CATSRVGGVTGYTF.

V usage is TRBV30 and J usage is TRBJ2-3; no reliable D call. V lost 2 bases, J lost 5 bases, and 8 bases lay in between. Germline CDR1 is GTSNPN and CDR2 is SVGIG (reference sequence). The CDR3 covers 12 residues. The CDR3 reads CAWSLKGDTQYF. The CDR3 DNA sequence: TGTGCCTGGAGTTTAAAGGGAGATACGCAGTATTTT.

V is TRBV11-2 and J is TRBJ2-3, with TRBD1 matching 7 bases. V trimming: 3 bases; J trimming: 6 bases; junction bases outside the gene matches: 15. The CDR3 has 17 residues. Per germline, CDR1 SGHAT and CDR2 FQNNGV. The CDR3 DNA is TGTGCCAGCAGCTTGGGGACAGCAGATAAGGATTTTGATACGCAGTATTTT. Translated: CASSLGTADKDFDTQYF.

The V call is TRBV11-3, the J call TRBJ2-1; D not certain. This CDR3 region has 15 residues. Germline V gene data show CDR1 as SGHNT and CDR2 as YENEEA. Trimming removed 4 bases from V and 2 bases from J, with 12 bases in between. The CDR3 is CASSSGDYPYNEQFF. In nucleotides, the CDR3 is TGTGCCAGCAGCTCTGGGGATTATCCCTACAATGAGCAGTTCTTC.

The chain couples TRBV5-6 to TRBJ2-3; D is unresolved. The CDR3 covers 12 residues. Germline lookup yields CDR1 SGHDT and CDR2 YYEEEE. V was trimmed by 1 base and J by 5 bases, leaving 5 bases between them. CDR3 nucleotide sequence: TGTGCCAGCAGCTTGTGGGGAGATACGCAGTATTTT. It translates to CASSLWGDTQYF.

V is TRBV12-5 and J is TRBJ2-1; 7 bases agree with TRBD2. Germline CDR1 and CDR2: LGHNT and FRNRAP. J lost 4 bases, V lost 0 bases, and 12 bases had no gene match. This CDR3 spans 18 amino acids. CDR3 nucleotides: TGTGCTAGTGGTTTGGTACTCGGGAGCGGGGTTACTTACAATGAGCAGTTCTTC. It specifies CASGLVLGSGVTYNEQFF. The full variable domain, its missing parts supplied by reference TRBV12-5 and TRBJ2-1, is DARVTQTPRHKVTEMGQEVTMRCQPILGHNTVFWYRQTMMQGLELLAYFRNRAPLDDSGMPKDRFSAEMPDATLATLKIQPSEPRDSAVYFCASGLVLGSGVTYNEQFFGPGTRLTVL.

The chain has TRBV7-2 and TRBJ1-2, with a possible D match to TRBD1 (5 bases). The germline V gene has CDR1 SGHTA and CDR2 FQGNSA. This CDR3 has 15 amino acids. Trimming took off 5 bases at V and 4 bases at J, with 17 bases between the two ends. The CDR3 DNA reads TGTGCCAGCAGCCTAGACGTAAAGACAGCCTATGGCTACACCTTC. Its protein is CASSLDVKTAYGYTF.

The chain uses TRBV19 and TRBJ1-1; tentative D call: TRBD1 (6 bases). Germline CDR1 is LNHDA and CDR2 is SQIVND (reference sequence). The ends were cut back, 4 bases at V and 1 base at J, with 13 bases in the middle. The CDR3 totals 15 residues. The chain's CDR3 is CASSKPGHTNTEAFF. CDR3 nucleotide sequence: TGTGCCAGTAGTAAACCGGGACACACGAACACTGAAGCTTTCTTT.

The chain couples TRBV30 to TRBJ1-3; no clear D gene. V gave up 1 base and J gave up 4 bases, with 11 bases separating them. Germline CDR1 is GTSNPN and CDR2 is SVGIG (reference sequence). The CDR3 has 14 residues. The CDR3, as DNA: TGTGCCTGGAGTGGTGATTCGTGGGGAAACACCATATATTTT. Amino acids: CAWSGDSWGNTIYF.

The V call is TRBV10-1, the J call TRBJ2-3; D may be TRBD2 (5 bases). The V gene lost 2 bases and the J gene lost 4 bases, with 7 bases spanning the gap. The V gene's germline CDR1 is WNHNN and CDR2 SYGVQD (reference sequence). The CDR3 sequence is 13 residues long. In nucleotides, the CDR3 is TGCGCCAGCAGTGAGGGACTCCCAGATACGCAGTATTTT. Translating it yields CASSEGLPDTQYF.

The chain recombines TRBV5-4 with TRBJ1-1; D is ambiguous. This CDR3 region has 14 residues. V was clipped by 4 bases and J by 10 bases, with 20 bases between them. Germline CDR1 and CDR2: SGHNT and YYREEE (reference sequence). The CDR3 reads CASSHKVQLGAAFF. DNA for the CDR3: TGTGCCAGCAGCCATAAGGTCCAGCTCGGCGCAGCTTTCTTT. Full variable domain (rest looked up from reference TRBV5-4 and TRBJ1-1): ETGVTQSPTHLIKTRGQQVTLRCSSQSGHNTVSWYQQALGQGPQFIFQYYREEENGRGNFPPRFSGLQFPNYSSELNVNALELDDSALYLCASSHKVQLGAAFFGQGTRLTVV.

J is TRBJ1-1 and V is TRBV30; D call uncertain. The CDR3 spans 11 residues. Trimming pared 3 bases from V and 6 bases from J, leaving 8 bases between. Germline loops: CDR1 GTSNPN, CDR2 SVGIG (reference sequence). Here the CDR3 reads CAWRQRSEAFF. CDR3 nucleotide sequence: TGTGCCTGGAGGCAGAGGTCTGAAGCTTTCTTT.

The chain couples TRBV6-5 to TRBJ1-4; D may be TRBD1 (5 bases). V lost 7 bases to trimming and J lost 3 bases, with 9 bases between them. CDR3 size: 13 residues. Germline lookup yields CDR1 MNHEY and CDR2 SVGAGI. The CDR3 nucleotides read TGTGCCAGCAAGAGGGACCCTAATGAAAAACTGTTTTTT. Translated, it gives CASKRDPNEKLFF.

The V call is TRBV5-6, the J call TRBJ2-3; TRBD2 aligns across 13 bases. Looked up from germline, CDR1 is SGHDT and CDR2 is YYEEEE. This CDR3 has 18 amino acids. The V and J ends lost 4 bases and 3 bases, in that order; junction bases with no gene match: 11. CDR3 sequence: CASSRGLAGSFRTDTQYF. CDR3 nucleotides: TGTGCCAGCAGCCGGGGACTAGCGGGGAGCTTCAGGACAGATACGCAGTATTTT.

DNA of the CDR3: TGTGCCAGCAGCGGGGTGGGTGGCAATCAGCCCCAGCATTTT. The encoded protein is CASSGVGGNQPQHF. The chain couples TRBV27 to TRBJ1-5; no clear D. Germline values: CDR1 MNHEY, CDR2 SMNVEV (reference sequence). Trimming removed 6 bases from V and 2 bases from J, with 11 bases in between. The CDR3 runs to 14 residues.

Note on this clone: At one end, the junction sequence differs from germline, possibly due to a read error. V usage is TRBV4-1 and J usage is TRBJ1-5; TRBD1 is a possible D gene (5 bases). Germline V CDR1 and CDR2: MGHRA, YSYEKL. This CDR3 region has 16 residues. The CDR3 DNA sequence: TGCGCCAGCACCCAACTCGGGGGTTCACGGAATCAGCCCCAGCATTTT. Protein sequence: CASTQLGGSRNQPQHF.

The rearrangement uses TRBV28 and TRBJ2-5, with 11 positions matching TRBD2. The CDR3 spans 17 residues. With 6 bases clipped from V and 2 bases from J, the junction kept 11 bases outside the gene matches. CDR1 is MDHEN and CDR2 is SYDVKM in the germline V gene. The CDR3 region has the DNA TGTGCCAGCAGGACCGTTAGGACTAGCGGGCAACAAGAGACCCAGTACTTC. Amino acid sequence: CASRTVRTSGQQETQYF.

The chain uses TRBV30 and TRBJ1-2, with no clear D. With 3 bases removed from V and 5 bases from J, the gap between germline ends came to 7 bases. CDR3 length: 11 residues. CDR1 and CDR2 from the germline V gene are GTSNPN and SVGIG (reference sequence). The CDR3 bases are TGTGCCTGGAGCACCGTTTATGGCTACACCTTC. This encodes CAWSTVYGYTF.

The V and J genes are TRBV9 and TRBJ2-3, with D possibly being TRBD2 (5 bases). V gave up 3 bases and J gave up 5 bases, with 10 bases separating them. This CDR3 has 13 residues. Germline V lookup: CDR1 SGDLS, CDR2 YYNGEE. The CDR3 sequence is CASSGREGDTQYF. The CDR3 nucleotides read TGTGCCAGCAGCGGAAGAGAGGGAGATACGCAGTATTTT.

In this sample, this clone turned up a few times. The CDR3 nucleotides read TGTGCCAGTAGATACGGGGGCGAGCAGTACTTC. Translating gives CASRYGGEQYF. This chain joins TRBV19 and TRBJ2-7; TRBD2 might be the D (6 bases). In germline, CDR1 is LNHDA, CDR2 SQIVND (reference sequence). V was pared by 6 bases and J by 6 bases, with 9 bases between. The CDR3 has 11 amino acids.

The chain links TRBV18 to TRBJ1-3; 9 bases are shared with TRBD1. V lost 1 base and J lost 0; bases outside the gene matches: 7. CDR3 size: 18 residues. Germline values: CDR1 KGHSH, CDR2 LQKENI. The CDR3: CASSPLPGTGFSGNTIYF. The DNA of the CDR3 is TGTGCCAGCTCACCACTACCCGGGACAGGGTTCTCTGGAAACACCATATATTTT.

The rearrangement links TRBV5-1 to TRBJ2-3; D remains unclear. V lost 2 bases and J 10 bases, leaving 14 bases between the germline ends. Germline CDR1 reads SGHRS; CDR2 reads YFSETQ. The CDR3 extends over 13 amino acids. CDR3 loop: CASSLSTLEAQYF. The CDR3 region has the DNA TGCGCCAGCAGCTTAAGTACCCTCGAAGCGCAGTATTTT. The variable domain in full, completed from reference TRBV5-1 and TRBJ2-3, reads KAGVTQTPRYLIKTRGQQVTLSCSPISGHRSVSWYQQTPGQGLQFLFEYFSETQRNKGNFPGRFSGRQFSNSRSEMNVSTLELGDSALYLCASSLSTLEAQYFGPGTRLTVL.

The chain carries TRBV28 and TRBJ1-2, with D unresolved. Trimming removed 2 bases from V and 4 bases from J, with 14 bases in between. The CDR3 is 15 amino acids. The germline V gene encodes CDR1 MDHEN and CDR2 SYDVKM. Written as DNA, the CDR3 is TGTGCCAGCAGTTTAGGGCAGGCGATGGGCTATGGCTACACCTTC. Amino acid sequence: CASSLGQAMGYGYTF.

This sequence joins TRBV11-3 and TRBJ2-7, with 10 bases that match TRBD1. The germline V gene encodes CDR1 SGHNT and CDR2 YENEEA. Germline trimming cut 9 bases from V and 1 base from J; bases unmatched to any gene: 6. The CDR3 is 14 residues long. Written as DNA, the CDR3 is TGTGCCAGTACCGGGACAGGGGCTTCCTACGAGCAGTACTTC. Amino acid sequence: CASTGTGASYEQYF.

The chain uses TRBV6-2 or TRBV6-3 and TRBJ1-5, with D uncertain. Germline assignment: CDR1 MNHEY and CDR2 SVGEGT. CDR3 size: 17 residues. Between the trimmed V and J ends, which lost 3 bases and 0 bases, there was a span of 15 bases. The CDR3 loop is CASSYLGLIYSNQPQHF. The CDR3 region has the DNA TGTGCCAGCAGTTATCTCGGGTTGATCTATAGCAATCAGCCCCAGCATTTT.

The V and J genes are TRBV10-3 and TRBJ1-2, with TRBD1 matching over 10 bases. The J segment lost 0 bases and the V segment lost 4 bases, leaving 2 bases of the junction unmatched. The CDR3 runs to 15 residues. Looked up from germline, CDR1 is ENHRY and CDR2 is SYGVKD. The CDR3 region is CAISGGTGANYGYTF. The CDR3 DNA reads as TGTGCCATCAGTGGGGGGACAGGGGCTAACTATGGCTACACCTTC.